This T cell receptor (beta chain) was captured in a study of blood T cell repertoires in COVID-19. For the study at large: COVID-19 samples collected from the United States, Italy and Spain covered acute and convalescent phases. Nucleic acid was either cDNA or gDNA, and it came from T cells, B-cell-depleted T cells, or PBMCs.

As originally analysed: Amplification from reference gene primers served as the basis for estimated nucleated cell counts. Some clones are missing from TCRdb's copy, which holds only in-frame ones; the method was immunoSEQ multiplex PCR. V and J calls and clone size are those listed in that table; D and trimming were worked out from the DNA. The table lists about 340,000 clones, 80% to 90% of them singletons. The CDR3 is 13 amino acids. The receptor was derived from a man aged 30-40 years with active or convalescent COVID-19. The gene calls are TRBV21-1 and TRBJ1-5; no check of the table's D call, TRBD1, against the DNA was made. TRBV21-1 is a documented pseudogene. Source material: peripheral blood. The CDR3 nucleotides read TGTGCCAGCAGGACAGGTCCTCAGTGGCCCCAGCATTTT. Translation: CASRTGPQWPQHF.